This TCR beta chain appears in the sequencing data of a study of blood T cells in healthy people across ages. Study findings and constraints: Possibly confounding the expanded clonotype changes was the fact that donor CMV status was unknown.

The V end lost 3 bases, the J end lost 0 bases, and 6 bases lay between the germline ends. The germline V gene encodes CDR1 ENHRY and CDR2 SYGVKD. The CDR3 has 13 residues. Combining a sample-barcoded 5' primer with a J-beta primer mix, a second PCR ran for roughly 7 to 12 cycles. A template-switch adaptor that had 12 random nucleotides put a tag on each cDNA molecule. TCRdb ran MiXCR on the 5' RACE reads and lists one entry per CDR3 protein. The sample includes around 800,000 distinct CDR3 sequences, approximately 48% of them seen just once. This clonotype was observed a few times. Its antigen is not known.

The sample taken for sequencing was blood. V usage is TRBV10-3 and J usage is TRBJ2-7; D may be TRBD1 (5 bases). This sequence originates from a man aged 60-69 years in good health. The DNA of the CDR3 is TGTGCCATCAGTGATGGGGCCTCCTACGAGCAGTACTTC. As protein: CAISDGASYEQYF.